These 30 T cell receptor beta chains originate from one sample sequenced in a study of cytomegalovirus exposure and HLA in healthy donors. Primers for the PCR totalled 60 Vbeta and 13 Jbeta. Clones were read by immunoSEQ multiplex PCR, and TCRdb kept only the in-frame ones, dropping some. The repertoire has approximately 200,000 clones, 70% to 85% of them found once; the top ten carry about 0.23%. Sequenced: PBMCs. These receptors were obtained from a girl aged 2 to 10 in good health and CMV-seronegative.

The CDR3 DNA sequence: TGCGCCAGCAACCAAAACACAGGACTAGCGGGAGGTGATACGCAGTATTTT. Protein product: CASNQNTGLAGGDTQYF. The V gene is TRBV5-1, the J gene TRBJ2-3, with 14 bases matching TRBD2. With 6 bases clipped from V and 6 bases from J, the junction kept 12 bases outside the gene matches. From germline, CDR1 is SGHRS and CDR2 YFSETQ. This CDR3 contains 17 residues.

The chain couples TRBV14 to TRBJ2-5; 15 nucleotides agree with TRBD2. After removal of 5 bases from V and 5 bases from J, the junction contained 6 bases not matched to a gene. The CDR3 runs 16 residues. CDR1 and CDR2 from the germline V gene are SGHDN and FVKESK. CDR3 protein: CASSGTSGGSWETQYF. CDR3 nucleotides: TGTGCCAGCAGCGGGACTAGCGGGGGGTCTTGGGAGACCCAGTACTTC.

This chain joins TRBV7-9 and TRBJ2-7; 9 nucleotides line up with TRBD1. The junction had 5 bases not matched to a gene; V was cut back by 5 bases and J by 0 bases. Per the germline V gene, CDR1 is SEHNR and CDR2 is FQNEAQ (reference sequence). The CDR3 length is 15 residues. The CDR3 reads CASSTRDRDSYEQYF. The DNA of the CDR3 is TGTGCCAGCAGCACGAGGGACAGGGACTCCTACGAGCAGTACTTC.

This clone has only a few counts. The chain joins TRBV10-3 to TRBJ2-5; D possibly corresponds to TRBD1 (6 bases). V lost 5 bases to trimming and J lost 0 bases, with 7 bases between them. CDR1 is ENHRY, CDR2 SYGVKD, per germline. This CDR3 spans 13 amino acids. CDR3: CAISYRDQETQYF. The CDR3 DNA sequence: TGTGCCATCAGTTACAGGGACCAAGAGACCCAGTACTTC.

This clone was observed a few times. The chain links TRBV7-9 to TRBJ2-7, with 9 bases aligning to TRBD2. With V trimmed by 5 bases and J by 5 bases, 16 bases remained unmatched. Looked up from germline, CDR1 is SEHNR and CDR2 is FQNEAQ (reference sequence). The CDR3 runs to 17 residues. The CDR3 loop reads CASSPRRREGRSHEQYF. For the CDR3, the DNA is TGTGCCAGCAGCCCAAGGCGGCGGGAGGGCCGGTCCCACGAGCAGTACTTC.

The chain is built from TRBV19 and TRBJ2-7, with TRBD2 as a possible D gene (6 bases). The V end lost 4 bases, the J end lost 4 bases, and 17 bases lay between the germline ends. Germline V gene data show CDR1 as LNHDA and CDR2 as SQIVND (reference sequence). The CDR3 sequence is 15 residues long. CDR3 coding DNA: TGTGCCAGTAGTAGGACGGGGGAAGGGTTTTACGAGCAGTACTTC. This sequence encodes CASSRTGEGFYEQYF. Variable domain in full (rest from reference TRBV19 and TRBJ2-7): DGGITQSPKYLFRKEGQNVTLSCEQNLNHDAMYWYRQDPGQGLRLIYYSQIVNDFQKGDIAEGYSVSREKKESFPLTVTSAQKNPTAFYLCASSRTGEGFYEQYFGPGTRLTVT.

The J gene is TRBJ2-3, the V gene TRBV19; TRBD2 aligns across 10 bases. The CDR3 has 16 residues. Losses at the gene ends were 5 bases for V and 2 bases for J; bases not matched to a gene: 7. CDR1 and CDR2 from the germline V gene are LNHDA and SQIVND (reference sequence). The CDR3 bases are TGTGCCAGTAGTGCGAAAGCGGGGGGGGACACAGATACGCAGTATTTT. Protein sequence: CASSAKAGGDTDTQYF. Combining the CDR3 with reference TRBV19 and TRBJ2-3 gives the whole variable domain DGGITQSPKYLFRKEGQNVTLSCEQNLNHDAMYWYRQDPGQGLRLIYYSQIVNDFQKGDIAEGYSVSREKKESFPLTVTSAQKNPTAFYLCASSAKAGGDTDTQYFGPGTRLTVL.

The rearrangement uses TRBV11-2 and TRBJ1-3, with no clear D. Between the trimmed V and J ends, which lost 2 bases and 4 bases, there was a span of 12 bases. The CDR3 loop spans 15 amino acids. In germline, CDR1 is SGHAT, CDR2 FQNNGV. CDR3 amino acids: CASSLSGVAGNTIYF. Here the CDR3 DNA reads TGTGCCAGCAGCTTAAGTGGGGTAGCGGGAAACACCATATATTTT.

This sequence joins TRBV4-1 and TRBJ2-1; 8 bases fit TRBD1. Germline V gene data show CDR1 as MGHRA and CDR2 as YSYEKL. Losses at the gene ends were 4 bases for V and 5 bases for J; bases not matched to a gene: 13. This CDR3 comprises 17 residues. The CDR3 loop reads CASSRRVTGGSNNEQFF. The CDR3 region has the DNA TGCGCCAGCAGCCGGCGGGTAACAGGGGGGTCCAACAATGAGCAGTTCTTC.

J is TRBJ2-3 and V is TRBV6-1, with 12 bases matching TRBD2. V lost 3 bases and J lost 5; bases outside the gene matches: 6. CDR3 length: 16 amino acids. The germline V gene has CDR1 MNHNS and CDR2 SASEGT. In DNA, the CDR3 is TGTGCCAGCAGTGATCTAGCGGGGGGGCGGGGAGATACGCAGTATTTT. This encodes CASSDLAGGRGDTQYF.

The V gene is TRBV6-5, the J gene TRBJ1-1, with D unclear. Germline V lookup: CDR1 MNHEY, CDR2 SVGAGI. V was cut by 0 bases and J by 11 bases, with 22 bases left in between. The CDR3 sequence is 16 residues long. DNA for the CDR3: TGTGCCAGCAGTTACTCCCGAGGTAGCAACATTATGTCGGCTTTCTTT. It yields the protein CASSYSRGSNIMSAFF.

The chain has TRBV27 and TRBJ1-4, with D possibly matching TRBD1 (6 bases). CDR1 is MNHEY and CDR2 is SMNVEV in the germline V gene (reference sequence). Trimming took 3 bases from V and 4 from J, leaving 12 bases between them. This CDR3 comprises 15 residues. CDR3: CASSFHRAYNEKLFF. DNA of the CDR3: TGTGCCAGCAGTTTTCACAGGGCGTATAATGAAAAACTGTTTTTT.

The chain combines TRBV2 with TRBJ2-3; TRBD1 might be the D (7 bases). V was clipped by 7 bases and J by 0 bases, with 17 bases between them. The CDR3 has 16 residues. The germline CDR1 and CDR2 sequences are SNHLY and FYNNEI. CDR3 protein: CASMVRGRGSTDTQYF. The CDR3 nucleotides read TGTGCCAGCATGGTTAGGGGGCGGGGAAGCACAGATACGCAGTATTTT.

V and J are TRBV7-6 and TRBJ1-6; 8 nucleotides agree with TRBD1. The CDR3 sequence is 17 residues long. J lost 6 bases, V lost 5 bases, and 12 bases had no gene match. Looked up from germline, CDR1 is SGHVS and CDR2 is FNYEAQ. The CDR3 DNA follows: TGTGCCAGCAGCCCGACCGAGTGGACAGGGATTAATTCACCCCTCCACTTT. Translation: CASSPTEWTGINSPLHF.

J is TRBJ2-1 and V is TRBV19; D might be TRBD2 (7 bases). Between the trimmed V and J ends, which lost 7 bases and 6 bases, there was a span of 13 bases. The CDR3 runs 13 residues. Germline CDR1 LNHDA, CDR2 SQIVND (reference sequence). The DNA of the CDR3 is TGTGCCAGTACCCTGGGGGGGCTCAATGAGCAGTTCTTC. Translation: CASTLGGLNEQFF.

This sequence joins TRBV19 and TRBJ2-7; 10 positions agree with TRBD2. V trimming: 5 bases; J trimming: 4 bases; junction bases outside the gene matches: 2. The CDR3 length is 13 residues. Per germline, CDR1 LNHDA and CDR2 SQIVND (reference sequence). CDR3 DNA sequence: TGTGCCAGTAGTTCTAGCGGGAGTTACGAGCAGTACTTC. It translates to CASSSSGSYEQYF.

This clone was counted between two and nine times. The rearrangement joins TRBV29-1 to TRBJ2-2, with TRBD1 matching over 8 bases. The germline V gene encodes CDR1 SQVTM and CDR2 ANQGSEA. The CDR3 length is 15 residues. J gave up 0 bases and V 5 bases, and 5 bases lay outside the gene matches. This chain's CDR3 is CSVIKTGANTGELFF. In DNA, the CDR3 is TGCAGCGTTATTAAGACAGGGGCGAACACCGGGGAGCTGTTTTTT.

The chain is built from TRBV28 and TRBJ1-6, with TRBD1 matching 9 bases. The ends lost 5 bases at V and 7 bases at J; junction bases unmatched: 6. Per germline, CDR1 MDHEN and CDR2 SYDVKM. The CDR3 contains 15 residues. CDR3 sequence: CASSPGTGKNSPLHF. DNA for the CDR3: TGTGCCAGCAGTCCCGGGACAGGGAAGAATTCACCCCTCCACTTT.

V usage is TRBV27 and J usage is TRBJ1-1, with TRBD1 as a possible D gene (5 bases). The CDR3 runs 14 residues. The germline V gene has CDR1 MNHEY and CDR2 SMNVEV (reference sequence). V gave up 5 bases and J gave up 7 bases, with 17 bases separating them. CDR3: CASSVTANRLEAFF. The CDR3 DNA is TGTGCCAGCAGTGTCACCGCAAACAGGCTTGAAGCTTTCTTT.

The V gene is TRBV2, the J gene TRBJ2-2; 8 bases line up with TRBD2. The CDR3 has 15 residues. The trim removed 0 bases at V and 6 bases at J, leaving 3 bases unmatched. CDR1 is SNHLY and CDR2 is FYNNEI in the germline V gene. In DNA, the CDR3 is TGTGCCAGCAGTGAAGCCCCGGGAGGGCCCGGGGAGCTGTTTTTT. Protein sequence: CASSEAPGGPGELFF.

This rearrangement joins TRBV4-1 to TRBJ1-3; TRBD1 might be the D (5 bases). Germline-derived CDR1 and CDR2 are MGHRA and YSYEKL. This CDR3 has 15 residues. V was clipped by 4 bases and J by 5 bases, with 15 bases between them. As DNA, the CDR3 is TGCGCCAGCAGCCGGGGGGGAGGGAGCCGAAACACCATATATTTT. Translation: CASSRGGGSRNTIYF.

The rearrangement joins TRBV5-6 to TRBJ2-5; D perhaps matches TRBD2 (6 bases). Germline V gene lookup returns CDR1 SGHDT and CDR2 YYEEEE. The germline V and J ends were trimmed by 0 bases and 0 bases, with 9 bases remaining between them. This CDR3 region has 15 residues. The CDR3 DNA is TGTGCCAGCAGCTTGGCGAGCGGGTACCAAGAGACCCAGTACTTC. Translated, it gives CASSLASGYQETQYF.

J is TRBJ2-7 and V is TRBV4-1; D may be TRBD2 (6 bases). CDR3 length: 16 amino acids. Germline V CDR1 and CDR2: MGHRA, YSYEKL. Between the trimmed V and J ends, which lost 1 base and 4 bases, there was a span of 17 bases. In DNA form, the CDR3 reads TGCGCCAGCAGCCAAGGACTGCCGGGACTGTATTACGAGCAGTACTTC. As protein: CASSQGLPGLYYEQYF.

The chain links TRBV19 to TRBJ2-5; TRBD2 matches 8 bases. The CDR3 has 14 residues. V gave up 9 bases and J gave up 4 bases; unmatched junction bases: 10. Germline V CDR1 and CDR2: LNHDA, SQIVND (reference sequence). The CDR3 loop is CARGLEQKRETQYF. The DNA of the CDR3 is TGTGCCAGGGGACTAGAACAAAAGAGAGAGACCCAGTACTTC.

This clone was seen more than once but under ten times. CDR3 sequence reads: CASSLTGGTGVYGYTF. In DNA form, the CDR3 reads TGTGCCAGCAGTTTAACGGGCGGGACAGGGGTCTATGGCTACACCTTC. The chain combines TRBV27 with TRBJ1-2; 10 bases agree with TRBD1. The V and J ends lost 2 bases and 4 bases, in that order; junction bases with no gene match: 7. Per the germline V gene, CDR1 is MNHEY and CDR2 is SMNVEV (reference sequence). CDR3 length equals 16 residues.

V is TRBV2 and J is TRBJ2-7, with D possibly matching TRBD1 (7 bases). V shed 3 bases and J shed 4 bases, with 22 bases lying between them. CDR3 length: 17 amino acids. CDR1 and CDR2 (germline): SNHLY, FYNNEI. Here the CDR3 reads CASSDTLARGASYEQYF. In DNA, the CDR3 is TGTGCCAGCAGTGATACGTTGGCCAGGGGGGCGTCGTACGAGCAGTACTTC.

The chain combines TRBV19 with TRBJ1-2; D not resolved. Trimming took 0 bases from V and 7 from J, leaving 12 bases between them. Germline V gives CDR1 LNHDA, CDR2 SQIVND (reference sequence). The CDR3 loop spans 14 amino acids. The CDR3 loop is CASSIDAGLGGYTF. Here the CDR3 DNA reads TGTGCCAGTAGTATAGACGCGGGTTTGGGTGGCTACACCTTC.

The J gene is TRBJ1-5, the V gene TRBV6-1; TRBD1 might be the D (6 bases). CDR3 length: 13 amino acids. Germline assignment: CDR1 MNHNS and CDR2 SASEGT. V was clipped by 7 bases and J by 4 bases, with 11 bases between them. CDR3 nucleotide sequence: TGTGCCAGCAACCCAGGGGCAAATCAGCCCCAGCATTTT. Its translation: CASNPGANQPQHF.

The gene calls are TRBV6-1 and TRBJ1-5; 7 bases fit TRBD1. The CDR3 is 16 residues long. The J segment lost 2 bases and the V segment lost 4 bases, leaving 8 bases of the junction unmatched. The germline V gene has CDR1 MNHNS and CDR2 SASEGT. The CDR3 sequence is CASSGQGGYRNQPQHF. DNA for the CDR3: TGTGCCAGCAGTGGACAGGGAGGATATCGCAATCAGCCCCAGCATTTT.

This chain's CDR3 is CASSTLGGTGSLEQYF. In nucleotides, the CDR3 is TGTGCCAGCAGCACTTTAGGGGGGACAGGATCCCTCGAGCAGTACTTC. The chain couples TRBV13 to TRBJ2-7, with 8 bases aligning to TRBD1. The trim removed 5 bases at V and 6 bases at J, leaving 15 bases unmatched. This CDR3 region has 16 residues. CDR1 is PRHDT and CDR2 is FYEKMQ in the germline V gene (reference sequence).